This TCR beta chain was obtained from a study of OX40 agonist ivuxolimab in advanced cancers. General observations from the study: In the 0.1 to 3.0 mg/kg range, CD4+ and CD8+ blood T cells had expanded clonally by week 6.

Some clones are missing from TCRdb's copy, which holds only in-frame ones; the method was immunoSEQ multiplex PCR. This table has 15,000 to 20,000 clones, roughly 90% appearing once. Per the germline V gene, CDR1 is PRHDT and CDR2 is FYEKMQ (reference sequence). The CDR3 spans 15 residues. Losses at the gene ends were 4 bases for V and 0 bases for J; bases not matched to a gene: 5. A note on this clone: Its antigen is as yet unknown.

The J gene is TRBJ2-7, the V gene TRBV13, with 8 positions matching TRBD1. The clonotype was recovered from an adult with an advanced solid tumor such as melanoma, head and neck, liver or kidney cancer. This material consisted of CD4+ or CD8+ T cells sorted from blood, taken in a trial of the OX40 agonist ivuxolimab. CDR3 sequence: CASSSGTGSSYEQYF. CDR3 nucleotide sequence: TGTGCCAGCAGCTCCGGGACAGGTAGCTCCTACGAGCAGTACTTC.